The next 26 T cell receptor beta chains were all read from a single sample in a study of low-dose radiotherapy and immunotherapy resistance in tumors. TRAV- and TRBV-specific primers, spanning alpha and beta chains, primed first-strand cDNA. A constant-region primer paired with the V-primer adapter amplified TCRs over about 19 PCR cycles. A single record per CDR3 protein comes from TCRdb applying MiXCR to the reads. Of about 9,800 distinct CDR3 sequences in the sample, about 75% were seen once. These receptors all come from a human donor with advanced metastatic prostate, ovarian, gallbladder or colorectal cancer (not recorded which). This table probably holds off-target reads from a library built for another chain.

This sequence joins TRBV29-1 and TRBJ1-1, with D possibly TRBD1 on 5 matching bases. V lost 5 bases and J 3 bases, leaving 13 bases between the germline ends. The CDR3 sequence is 13 residues long. Germline V gene sequence: CDR1 SQVTM, CDR2 ANQGSEA. CDR3 sequence: CSVSDSWDTEAFF. The CDR3 bases are TGCAGCGTTTCCGACAGTTGGGACACTGAAGCTTTCTTT.

The chain uses TRBV4-2 and TRBJ2-7; D call uncertain. Trimming left V 2 bases short and J 2 bases short, with 7 bases between. This CDR3 spans 13 amino acids. Germline CDR1 is LGHNA and CDR2 is YNFKEQ. The CDR3 bases are TGTGCCAGCAGCCAAAACCCAGCCTACGAGCAGTACTTC. Translated: CASSQNPAYEQYF.

This clonotype was picked up a small number of times. This rearrangement joins TRBV3-1 to TRBJ1-1, with D possibly matching TRBD1 (5 bases). The CDR3 runs 14 residues. Trimming took off 5 bases at V and 4 bases at J, with 14 bases between the two ends. Looked up from germline, CDR1 is LGHDT and CDR2 is YNNKEL (reference sequence). The CDR3 is CASSGGVSGTEAFF. The DNA for the CDR3 is TGTGCCAGCAGCGGAGGGGTTTCTGGCACTGAAGCTTTCTTT.

The chain couples TRBV28 to TRBJ2-3; 7 bases are a match to TRBD2. The CDR3 runs 14 residues. V shed 8 bases, J shed 2 bases, and the junction held 7 bases outside the gene matches. CDR1 MDHEN and CDR2 SYDVKM come from the germline V gene. CDR3 DNA sequence: TGTGCCAGCGTTCGAGCGGGGCTCACAGATACGCAGTATTTT. It encodes CASVRAGLTDTQYF.

V is TRBV29-1 and J is TRBJ2-7; 7 positions agree with TRBD1. J gave up 6 bases and V 3 bases, and 5 bases lay outside the gene matches. The length of the CDR3 is 12 residues. Germline-derived CDR1 and CDR2 are SQVTM and ANQGSEA. CDR3 in amino acids: CSVETTGFEQYF. CDR3 sequence (DNA): TGCAGCGTTGAGACGACAGGGTTCGAGCAGTACTTC.

CDR3 nucleotides: TGCAGCGCCGCCCTCCGGGATGTAGCAGATACGCAGTATTTT. Residues: CSAALRDVADTQYF. The chain uses TRBV29-1 and TRBJ2-3; tentative D call: TRBD2 (5 bases). Germline CDR1 SQVTM, CDR2 ANQGSEA. The CDR3 consists of 14 residues. Trimming cost V 7 bases and J 4 bases, with 18 bases left between them.

The chain links TRBV2 to TRBJ1-6; the D gene is possibly TRBD1 (6 bases). The germline V gene encodes CDR1 SNHLY and CDR2 FYNNEI. The CDR3 spans 14 residues. Trimming removed 6 bases from V and 7 bases from J, with 13 bases in between. The CDR3 DNA is TGTGCCAGCAGCAAGGGACAAGGGAATTCACCCCTCCACTTT. Amino acid sequence: CASSKGQGNSPLHF.

This sequence joins TRBV29-1 and TRBJ2-1; D call uncertain. Germline values: CDR1 SQVTM, CDR2 ANQGSEA. Trimming took off 4 bases at V and 7 bases at J, with 8 bases between the two ends. The CDR3 extends over 11 amino acids. CDR3 sequence reads: CSVVRDNEQFF. The CDR3 nucleotides read TGCAGCGTTGTTAGGGATAATGAGCAGTTCTTC.

This clonotype was seen more than once but under ten times. CDR3 protein: CASSTTGNRFF. The CDR3 coding sequence is TGTGCCAGCAGTACGACGGGGAACCGGTTCTTC. This chain joins TRBV28 and TRBJ2-1, with D possibly TRBD2 on 5 matching bases. Trimming took 5 bases from V and 15 from J, leaving 14 bases between them. This CDR3 comprises 11 residues. Germline CDR1 is MDHEN and CDR2 is SYDVKM.

The chain is built from TRBV7-9 and TRBJ2-3, with 9 bases matching TRBD1. CDR1 is SEHNR, CDR2 FQNEAQ, per germline (reference sequence). The CDR3 covers 16 residues. J was trimmed by 3 bases and V by 4 bases; bases with no gene match: 8. CDR3 coding DNA: TGTGCCAGCAGCTCAGGGGACAGGGACGTTACAGATACGCAGTATTTT. Residues: CASSSGDRDVTDTQYF.

The CDR3 region has the DNA TGTGCCAGCTCCGGGACGGGAAGATTGGCAGATACGCAGTATTTT. It codes for CASSGTGRLADTQYF. This rearrangement joins TRBV7-9 to TRBJ2-3, with D possibly called TRBD1 or TRBD2 (5 bases each). The germline CDR1 and CDR2 sequences are SEHNR and FQNEAQ (reference sequence). The V end was cut by 8 bases, the J end by 4 bases, with 19 bases between. CDR3 length: 15 amino acids.

V and J are TRBV28 and TRBJ2-7, with D hard to call. Germline CDR1 MDHEN, CDR2 SYDVKM. This CDR3 spans 13 amino acids. The ends were cut back, 5 bases at V and 2 bases at J, with 10 bases in the middle. CDR3 residues: CASSPPPPYEQYF. The CDR3 DNA reads TGTGCCAGCAGTCCACCACCGCCCTACGAGCAGTACTTC.

In its sample, this clonotype was seen once. This sequence joins TRBV10-3 and TRBJ2-7, with D tentatively TRBD1 or TRBD2 (5 bases each). Deletions cut 0 bases from V and 3 bases from J, with 9 bases between. This CDR3 comprises 14 residues. Germline loops: CDR1 ENHRY, CDR2 SYGVKD. The CDR3 sequence: CAISESMGVYEQYF. CDR3 bases: TGTGCCATCAGTGAGTCGATGGGGGTCTACGAGCAGTACTTC.

The V call is TRBV28, the J call TRBJ2-2; D may correspond to TRBD1 or TRBD2 (6 bases each). The CDR3 extends over 14 amino acids. CDR1 is MDHEN and CDR2 is SYDVKM in the germline V gene. The germline V and J ends were trimmed by 7 bases and 7 bases, with 16 bases remaining between them. The CDR3 is CASILGGLSGELFF. CDR3 DNA: TGTGCCAGCATTCTGGGGGGCTTGAGCGGGGAGCTGTTTTTT.

The genes are TRBV14 and TRBJ2-1, with D possibly matching TRBD1 (5 bases). Deletions cut 3 bases from V and 3 bases from J, with 12 bases between. This CDR3 spans 15 amino acids. Per the germline V gene, CDR1 is SGHDN and CDR2 is FVKESK. CDR3 region: CASSQARVYYNEQFF. CDR3 coding DNA: TGTGCCAGCAGCCAGGCCAGGGTTTACTACAATGAGCAGTTCTTC. Using reference TRBV14 and TRBJ2-1 for the parts outside the CDR3, the full variable domain is EAGVTQFPSHSVIEKGQTVTLRCDPISGHDNLYWYRRVMGKEIKFLLHFVKESKQDESGMPNNRFLAERTGGTYSTLKVQPAELEDSGVYFCASSQARVYYNEQFFGPGTRLTVL.

The chain is built from TRBV20-1 and TRBJ1-5, with D perhaps TRBD1 (5 bases). Trimming cost V 1 base and J 7 bases, with 14 bases left between them. CDR3 size: 14 residues. Looked up from germline, CDR1 is DFQATT and CDR2 is SNEGSKA (reference sequence). The CDR3 loop is CSARGAGPRQPQHF. CDR3 nucleotides: TGCAGTGCTAGAGGGGCGGGACCGAGGCAGCCCCAGCATTTT.

This clonotype was observed a handful of times. The V gene is TRBV3-1, the J gene TRBJ2-1; 7 nucleotides line up with TRBD1. The CDR3 totals 16 residues. CDR1 LGHDT and CDR2 YNNKEL come from the germline V gene (reference sequence). After removal of 1 base from V and 1 base from J, the junction contained 4 bases not matched to a gene. CDR3 amino acids: CASSQAGQFSYNEQFF. CDR3 sequence (DNA): TGTGCCAGCAGCCAAGCGGGACAGTTTTCCTACAATGAGCAGTTCTTC.

The rearrangement uses TRBV5-8 and TRBJ1-5, with 8 bases that match TRBD1. CDR3 length equals 11 residues. Germline lookup yields CDR1 SGHTS and CDR2 YDEGEE. J gave up 11 bases and V 4 bases, and 2 bases lay outside the gene matches. CDR3 residues: CASSQQGAQHF. Written as DNA, the CDR3 is TGTGCCAGCAGCCAACAGGGGGCCCAGCATTTT.

The table lists this clonotype with a few counts. The rearrangement joins TRBV5-6 to TRBJ2-6; D is ambiguous. Looked up from germline, CDR1 is SGHDT and CDR2 is YYEEEE. The CDR3 is 16 residues long. V was cut by 5 bases and J by 0 bases, with 12 bases left in between. DNA of the CDR3: TGTGCCAGCAGTTGGGCCGCTGGCTCTGGGGCCAACGTCCTGACTTTC. This encodes CASSWAAGSGANVLTF. The full variable domain, in which reference TRBV5-6 and TRBJ2-6 provide the parts outside the CDR3, is DAGVTQSPTHLIKTRGQQVTLRCSPKSGHDTVSWYQQALGQGPQFIFQYYEEEERQRGNFPDRFSGHQFPNYSSELNVNALLLGDSALYLCASSWAAGSGANVLTFGAGSRLTVL.

This sequence joins TRBV6-6 and TRBJ2-1; 10 positions match TRBD1. Looked up from germline, CDR1 is MNHNY and CDR2 is SVGAGI (reference sequence). Trimming cost V 0 bases and J 7 bases; bases outside gene matches: 15. CDR3 size: 19 residues. DNA of the CDR3: TGTGCCAGCAGTTACTCAGGGACAGGGGCGCCAGGTAGAGGTAATGAGCAGTTCTTC. Translating gives CASSYSGTGAPGRGNEQFF.

The rearrangement links TRBV2 to TRBJ2-4; 7 bases align to TRBD2. The CDR3 extends over 17 amino acids. From germline, CDR1 is SNHLY and CDR2 FYNNEI. V trimming: 8 bases; J trimming: 3 bases; junction bases outside the gene matches: 16. The CDR3 loop reads CASGVREAGEDKNIQYF. The CDR3 bases are TGTGCCAGCGGTGTGAGAGAGGCGGGGGAGGACAAAAACATTCAGTACTTC.

The CDR3 protein is CASSLVTGLAGDEQFF. CDR3 coding DNA: TGCGCCAGCAGCTTGGTGACAGGACTAGCGGGAGATGAGCAGTTCTTC. The chain is built from TRBV5-1 and TRBJ2-1, with TRBD2 identical over 13 bases. In germline, CDR1 is SGHRS, CDR2 YFSETQ. The ends lost 0 bases at V and 8 bases at J; junction bases unmatched: 5. This CDR3 has 16 residues.

This clonotype came up a few times. V is TRBV5-1 and J is TRBJ2-1, with D possibly called TRBD1 or TRBD2 (5 bases each). Per germline, CDR1 SGHRS and CDR2 YFSETQ. V lost 1 base, J lost 5 bases, and 16 bases lay in between. The CDR3 runs to 16 residues. This chain's CDR3 is CASSLLGASTNNEQFF. In DNA, the CDR3 is TGCGCCAGCAGCTTGCTTGGGGCTAGCACGAACAATGAGCAGTTCTTC. Using reference TRBV5-1 and TRBJ2-1 for the parts outside the CDR3, the full variable domain is KAGVTQTPRYLIKTRGQQVTLSCSPISGHRSVSWYQQTPGQGLQFLFEYFSETQRNKGNFPGRFSGRQFSNSRSEMNVSTLELGDSALYLCASSLLGASTNNEQFFGPGTRLTVL.

DNA for the CDR3: TGTGCCAGCAGCCATGCGGGAGGCTCCTACAATGAGCAGTTCTTC. Translated: CASSHAGGSYNEQFF. The chain combines TRBV14 with TRBJ2-1, with 8 bases aligning to TRBD2. V shed 3 bases, J shed 0 bases, and the junction held 1 base outside the gene matches. CDR3 length: 15 residues. Germline CDR1 SGHDN, CDR2 FVKESK.

This clonotype was detected a few times. CDR3 sequence reads: CSVEGISGRIFEGTDTQYF. CDR3 DNA sequence: TGCAGCGTTGAAGGAATTAGCGGGAGAATTTTTGAGGGCACAGATACGCAGTATTTT. V is TRBV29-1 and J is TRBJ2-3, with TRBD2 matching over 9 bases. V was clipped by 1 base and J by 1 base; unmatched bases: 15. The CDR3 covers 19 residues. CDR1 SQVTM and CDR2 ANQGSEA come from the germline V gene.

V gene TRBV7-9 combines with J gene TRBJ2-7, with a possible D match to TRBD2 (6 bases). V dropped 4 bases and J dropped 3 bases, with 16 bases sitting between them. CDR1 and CDR2 (germline): SEHNR, FQNEAQ (reference sequence). The CDR3 totals 15 residues. CDR3 nucleotides: TGTGCCAGCAGCTCGCCTAGCGTAGGCCTCTACGAGCAGTACTTC. It yields the protein CASSSPSVGLYEQYF.